These 19 T cell receptor beta chains originate from one sample sequenced in a study of T-cell reconstitution after alpha-beta-depleted transplantation in children. A TCRbeta library incorporating unique molecular identifiers was prepared. In TCRdb, the PCR reads were re-called with MiXCR into one record per CDR3 protein. The sample lists about 460,000 distinct CDR3 sequences; approximately 13% were seen once. The source was PBMCs from the stem cell graft donor, collected from the stem cell graft. These receptors were obtained from a human donor who donated a stem cell graft to a child with combined immunodeficiency.

The chain couples TRBV5-1 to TRBJ1-1, with 10 bases that match TRBD1. CDR3 length: 16 residues. Germline loops: CDR1 SGHRS, CDR2 YFSETQ. V shed 2 bases and J 0 bases; nucleotides not matched to a gene: 4. Here the CDR3 DNA reads TGCGCCAGCAGCTTATCGACAGGGGGCTTGAACACTGAAGCTTTCTTT. This encodes CASSLSTGGLNTEAFF. The full variable domain, in which reference TRBV5-1 and TRBJ1-1 provide the parts outside the CDR3, is KAGVTQTPRYLIKTRGQQVTLSCSPISGHRSVSWYQQTPGQGLQFLFEYFSETQRNKGNFPGRFSGRQFSNSRSEMNVSTLELGDSALYLCASSLSTGGLNTEAFFGQGTRLTVV.

This rearrangement joins TRBV7-9 to TRBJ2-2; TRBD2 agrees at 7 bases. V trimming: 5 bases; J trimming: 5 bases; junction bases outside the gene matches: 11. The CDR3 loop spans 16 amino acids. Per germline, CDR1 SEHNR and CDR2 FQNEAQ (reference sequence). The CDR3: CASSPPEGGRTGELFF. CDR3 DNA: TGTGCCAGCAGCCCTCCCGAGGGCGGGAGAACCGGGGAGCTGTTTTTT.

This clonotype showed up many times. The chain has TRBV29-1 and TRBJ2-7; TRBD1 matches 10 bases. The junction had 7 bases not matched to a gene; V was cut back by 4 bases and J by 4 bases. The CDR3 has 14 residues. Germline assignment: CDR1 SQVTM and CDR2 ANQGSEA. CDR3 residues: CSVGGRQGAYEQYF. The CDR3 DNA reads as TGCAGCGTTGGTGGGCGACAGGGGGCATACGAGCAGTACTTC.

The V gene is TRBV6-2 or TRBV6-3, the J gene TRBJ2-1, with 11 bases fitting TRBD2. J was trimmed by 6 bases and V by 2 bases; bases with no gene match: 12. The CDR3 is made up of 18 amino acids. In germline, CDR1 is MNHEY, CDR2 SVGEGT. CDR3 DNA sequence: TGTGCCAGCAGTTACACCCCCTCACTAGCGGGAGACAGCAATGAGCAGTTCTTC. As protein: CASSYTPSLAGDSNEQFF.

The chain has TRBV24-1 and TRBJ2-3; a weak D match, TRBD2 (5 bases). The CDR3 extends over 17 amino acids. Germline-derived CDR1 and CDR2 are KGHDR and SFDVKD. The germline V and J ends were trimmed by 7 bases and 0 bases, with 19 bases remaining between them. CDR3 amino acids: CATREVQAPASTDTQYF. CDR3 sequence (DNA): TGTGCCACCAGGGAGGTCCAGGCCCCCGCTAGCACAGATACGCAGTATTTT.

The V call is TRBV4-1, the J call TRBJ2-2, with D uncertain. Per the germline V gene, CDR1 is MGHRA and CDR2 is YSYEKL. Trimming removed 0 bases at V and 1 base at J, with 6 bases between. This CDR3 has 15 amino acids. CDR3 bases: TGCGCCAGCAGCCAAGAGGCAGTGAACACCGGGGAGCTGTTTTTT. This codes for CASSQEAVNTGELFF.

The chain is built from TRBV9 and TRBJ1-2; TRBD1 aligns across 7 bases. Trimming took 0 bases from V and 4 from J; bases not matched to a gene: 9. The CDR3 contains 16 residues. From germline, CDR1 is SGDLS and CDR2 YYNGEE. The CDR3 is CASSVVGTEVSYGYTF. CDR3 in DNA: TGTGCCAGCAGCGTAGTGGGGACAGAAGTCTCCTATGGCTACACCTTC.

This clonotype was counted a few times. This chain connects TRBV20-1 to TRBJ2-5; D is ambiguous. CDR3 length: 14 residues. Germline V gene lookup returns CDR1 DFQATT and CDR2 SNEGSKA (reference sequence). The V end lost 3 bases, the J end lost 2 bases, and 13 bases lay between the germline ends. The CDR3 sequence is CSARGNPIQETQYF. In nucleotides, the CDR3 is TGCAGTGCTAGGGGCAACCCGATTCAAGAGACCCAGTACTTC.

In this sample, this clonotype turned up many times. The CDR3, as DNA: TGTGCCAGCAGCTTAATGGGCGGGGCGAGCTCCTACGAGCAGTACTTC. Its protein is CASSLMGGASSYEQYF. The genes are TRBV7-3 and TRBJ2-7; perhaps TRBD2 as D (6 bases). Germline V CDR1 and CDR2: SGHTA, FQGTGA. V was shortened by 1 base and J by 0 bases, with 13 bases between the two germline ends. The CDR3 totals 16 residues.

The rearrangement links TRBV7-8 to TRBJ2-3, with 9 bases that match TRBD2. Germline trimming cut 4 bases from V and 7 bases from J; bases unmatched to any gene: 12. This CDR3 spans 16 amino acids. CDR1 and CDR2 from the germline V gene are SGHVS and FQNEAQ. CDR3 in amino acids: CASSSWASGDFNTQYF. CDR3 DNA sequence: TGTGCCAGCAGCTCTTGGGCTAGCGGGGACTTTAATACGCAGTATTTT. The complete variable domain, with remaining parts taken from reference TRBV7-8 and TRBJ2-3, reads GAGVSQSPRYKVAKRGQDVALRCDPISGHVSLFWYQQALGQGPEFLTYFQNEAQLDKSGLPSDRFFAERPEGSVSTLKIQRTQQEDSAVYLCASSSWASGDFNTQYFGPGTRLTVL.

This clonotype appeared many times. The chain combines TRBV11-2 with TRBJ2-7; D unclear. CDR3 length: 15 amino acids. Germline loops: CDR1 SGHAT, CDR2 FQNNGV. Trimming left V 3 bases short and J 1 base short, with 13 bases between. CDR3 sequence reads: CASSFPGVESYEQYF. In DNA form, the CDR3 reads TGTGCCAGCAGCTTCCCCGGCGTGGAGTCCTACGAGCAGTACTTC.

Only a few counts were recorded for this clonotype. The V call is TRBV19, the J call TRBJ1-1; no clear D. CDR3 length: 15 residues. Germline CDR1 LNHDA, CDR2 SQIVND (reference sequence). Trimming removed 1 base at V and 1 base at J, with 10 bases between. The CDR3 DNA reads TGTGCCAGTAGTATAGTCGGACGGCCGAACACTGAAGCTTTCTTT. Translation gives CASSIVGRPNTEAFF.

This clonotype appeared once. The chain carries TRBV11-2 and TRBJ1-2, with D perhaps matching TRBD1 (6 bases). This CDR3 has 15 residues. Trimming took off 5 bases at V and 6 bases at J, with 19 bases between the two ends. CDR1 SGHAT and CDR2 FQNNGV come from the germline V gene. CDR3 residues: CASSRIAWGAHGYTF. In DNA form, the CDR3 reads TGTGCCAGCAGCCGCATTGCTTGGGGGGCACATGGCTACACCTTC.

The chain links TRBV29-1 to TRBJ1-1; 8 positions match TRBD1. With V trimmed by 4 bases and J by 0 bases, 13 bases remained unmatched. CDR1 and CDR2 (germline): SQVTM, ANQGSEA. The CDR3 consists of 17 residues. Here the CDR3 DNA reads TGCAGCGTTGGACCGGGACAGGCTTTCCCCATGAACACTGAAGCTTTCTTT. It codes for CSVGPGQAFPMNTEAFF.

This clonotype appeared many times. The rearrangement uses TRBV20-1 and TRBJ2-1, with 11 bases identical to TRBD2. The CDR3 consists of 16 residues. Germline V CDR1 and CDR2: DFQATT, SNEGSKA (reference sequence). V lost 6 bases, J lost 8 bases, and 15 bases stayed unmatched. CDR3 DNA: TGCAGTGCCCCACTCTGGGATAGCGGGAGGGTTGATGAGCAGTTCTTC. Protein: CSAPLWDSGRVDEQFF.

This clonotype was seen many times. V is TRBV29-1 and J is TRBJ2-5; TRBD1 agrees at 7 bases. This CDR3 is 13 amino acids long. V shed 7 bases and J 2 bases; nucleotides not matched to a gene: 7. The germline gives CDR1 SQVTM, CDR2 ANQGSEA. In nucleotides, the CDR3 is TGCAGCGGTGGGGCAGGGGGTCAAGAGACCCAGTACTTC. Translating it yields CSGGAGGQETQYF.

This clonotype was counted many times. The rearrangement uses TRBV12-3 or TRBV12-4 and TRBJ2-2, with a weak D call TRBD2 (6 bases). V lost 1 base and J lost 6, with 6 bases in between. The CDR3 is 13 amino acids. The CDR3: CASSLGLAGELFF. As DNA, the CDR3 is TGTGCCAGCAGTTTAGGACTAGCCGGGGAGCTGTTTTTT.

This chain uses TRBV29-1 with TRBJ2-7; 12 bases match TRBD1. Germline assignment: CDR1 SQVTM and CDR2 ANQGSEA. CDR3 length: 15 amino acids. The J segment lost 6 bases and the V segment lost 1 base, leaving 7 bases of the junction unmatched. CDR3 sequence: CSVEVGGDRGPEQYF. The CDR3 region has the DNA TGCAGCGTTGAAGTTGGCGGGGACAGGGGGCCCGAGCAGTACTTC.

This chain joins TRBV4-1 and TRBJ2-2; the D is unclear. Germline CDR1 is MGHRA and CDR2 is YSYEKL. Trimming removed 1 base from V and 8 bases from J, with 11 bases in between. The CDR3 has 14 residues. The CDR3 protein is CASSQGRTEGELFF. The CDR3 coding sequence is TGCGCCAGCAGCCAAGGCAGGACCGAGGGGGAGCTGTTTTTT.